The clone carrying this T cell receptor beta chain was detected a few times. These data belong to a study of early T cells in non-severe SARS-CoV-2 infection. Unique molecular identifiers were affixed to single, distinct cDNA molecules. A single record per CDR3 protein comes from TCRdb applying MiXCR to the 5' RACE reads. The repertoire holds fewer than 85,000 distinct CDR3 sequences, around 12% seen once, with approximately 4.5% in the top ten. CDR3 size: 15 residues. Germline V gene lookup returns CDR1 SEHNR and CDR2 FQNEAQ (reference sequence). V shed 1 base and J 3 bases; nucleotides not matched to a gene: 1.

The V gene is TRBV7-9, the J gene TRBJ2-5; 11 bases are shared with TRBD2. Sequenced: whole blood. The clonotype was recovered from an adult who was a healthcare worker with PCR-confirmed SARS-CoV-2 infection or an uninfected control (not recorded which). CDR3 DNA: TGTGCCAGCAGCTTAGAGGGACTAGCGGAAGAGACCCAGTACTTC. Translated: CASSLEGLAEETQYF.